A selection of T cell receptor beta chains follows, all from one sample in a study of cytomegalovirus exposure and HLA in healthy donors. The method was immunoSEQ multiplex PCR; TCRdb's version includes in-frame clones alone and lacks a portion of them. The data contain 150,000 to 180,000 clones, 80% of them singletons. Material for sequencing was PBMCs. These receptors all stem from a man aged 30 to 39 in good health and CMV-seropositive. CDR3s include the opening cysteine and the closing phenylalanine or tryptophan. D genes are given only for firm matches. A clone size is listed for some rows: how often the clone was seen (once, few, many), or a class if it is expanded.

TRBV28,TRBD1,TRBJ2-1,-,CASSLVGQGILGSYNEQFF,TGTGCCAGCAGTTTGGTGGGACAGGGTATCTTGGGCTCCTACAATGAGCAGTTCTTC
TRBV7-6,-,TRBJ2-1,once,CASSFGSGILNEQFF,TGTGCCAGCAGCTTTGGTAGCGGAATCCTCAATGAGCAGTTCTTC
TRBV30,-,TRBJ1-2,-,CAWSVSAGYSYGYTF,TGTGCCTGGAGTGTAAGCGCAGGGTATTCCTATGGCTACACCTTC
TRBV6-5,-,TRBJ2-2,-,CASSYGGARTGELFF,TGTGCCAGCAGTTATGGAGGGGCGCGCACCGGGGAGCTGTTTTTT
TRBV15,-,TRBJ2-5,few,CATSRAPKDRFSTETQYF,TGTGCCACCAGCAGAGCCCCAAAAGACAGATTCTCAACAGAGACCCAGTACTTC
TRBV7-3,-,TRBJ2-7,-,CASSLTGDEQYF,TGTGCCAGCAGCTTAACAGGGGACGAGCAGTACTTC
TRBV6-1,-,TRBJ1-1,-,CASRGRSGAATEAFF,TGTGCCAGCAGGGGTAGATCAGGGGCGGCCACTGAAGCTTTCTTT
TRBV7-6,-,TRBJ2-7,-,CASSLAGDNEQYF,TGTGCCAGCAGCTTAGCGGGGGACAACGAGCAGTACTTC
TRBV28,TRBD1,TRBJ2-7,-,CASRKLQGAAYEQYF,TGTGCCAGCAGAAAACTACAGGGGGCGGCCTACGAGCAGTACTTC
TRBV19,-,TRBJ1-2,-,CASSILNRVAFGYTF,TGTGCCAGTAGTATTTTGAACAGGGTGGCGTTCGGCTACACCTTC
TRBV18,TRBD2,TRBJ2-1,-,CASSPGWGLGANEQFF,TGTGCCAGCTCACCCGGCTGGGGACTAGGGGCCAATGAGCAGTTCTTC
TRBV29-1,TRBD1,TRBJ2-7,-,CSVPGQGAYEQYF,TGCAGCGTCCCTGGGCAGGGGGCCTACGAGCAGTACTTC
TRBV7-9,TRBD1,TRBJ2-7,-,CASSGGQDVYEQYF,TGTGCCAGCAGCGGCGGACAGGACGTCTACGAGCAGTACTTC
TRBV2,TRBD1,TRBJ1-4,-,CASAGGGNEKLFF,TGTGCCAGCGCAGGGGGAGGTAATGAAAAACTGTTTTTT
TRBV25-1,-,TRBJ2-2,few,CASSESWGRGELFF,TGTGCCAGCAGTGAATCGTGGGGGAGGGGGGAGCTGTTTTTT
TRBV19,TRBD2,TRBJ2-3,-,CASSIGLAGVYTQYF,TGTGCCAGTAGTATAGGCCTAGCGGGAGTATATACGCAGTATTTT
TRBV30,-,TRBJ1-2,-,CASPRQNYGYTF,TGTGCCTCCCCGCGACAGAACTATGGCTACACCTTC
TRBV6-1,-,TRBJ2-5,-,CASSAEAETQYF,TGTGCCAGCAGTGCCGAGGCAGAGACCCAGTACTTC
TRBV27,TRBD1,TRBJ2-7,-,CASSFGDSSYEQYF,TGTGCCAGCAGTTTTGGGGACAGTTCCTACGAGCAGTACTTC
TRBV10-3,TRBD1,TRBJ1-4,-,CAISEHRDSFFTTNEKLFF,TGTGCCATCAGTGAGCACCGGGACAGTTTTTTTACGACTAATGAAAAACTGTTTTTT
TRBV28,-,TRBJ2-1,-,CASSRLLGGYNEQFF,TGTGCCAGCAGTAGGCTCCTCGGGGGCTACAATGAGCAGTTCTTC
TRBV5-1,TRBD2,TRBJ2-7,once,CASSLSSGSSYEQYF,TGCGCCAGCAGCTTGTCTAGCGGGAGCTCTTACGAGCAGTACTTC
TRBV7-8,-,TRBJ2-1,-,CASSRGWGGNNEQFF,TGTGCCAGCAGCAGGGGTTGGGGAGGCAACAATGAGCAGTTCTTC
TRBV6-6,-,TRBJ1-5,few,CASSYETGTNQPQHF,TGTGCCAGCAGTTATGAGACAGGAACGAATCAGCCCCAGCATTTT
TRBV14,TRBD2,TRBJ2-5,-,CASGEGGLAGLRYF,TGTGCCAGCGGCGAGGGGGGACTAGCGGGACTTCGGTACTTC
TRBV6-5,TRBD1,TRBJ1-4,-,CASRRTGEFTEKLFF,TGTGCCAGCCGGCGGACAGGGGAGTTTACGGAAAAACTGTTTTTT
TRBV7-3,-,TRBJ2-1,-,CASSLDRLGEQFF,TGTGCCAGCAGCTTAGACAGACTAGGGGAGCAGTTCTTC
TRBV6-5,-,TRBJ2-1,-,CASGLRDEQFF,TGTGCCAGCGGCCTGCGGGATGAGCAGTTCTTC
TRBV4-1,TRBD2,TRBJ2-1,-,CASRTYQREYNEQFF,TGCGCCAGCAGAACCTATCAGCGGGAGTATAATGAGCAGTTCTTC